The next 31 T cell receptor beta chains were all read from a single sample in a study of cytomegalovirus exposure and HLA in healthy donors. The PCR ran on 60 Vbeta and 13 Jbeta primers. Profiling relied on immunoSEQ multiplex PCR, and the TCRdb table lists in-frame clones only, not all of them. The sample has over 150,000 clones; roughly 80% are singletons. The sequencing sample was made of PBMCs. The receptors here all came from a male donor in good health and CMV-seronegative.

The chain links TRBV7-9 to TRBJ1-4; no definite D call. V lost 1 base to trimming and J lost 7 bases, with 10 bases between them. CDR1 is SEHNR and CDR2 is FQNEAQ in the germline V gene (reference sequence). The CDR3 totals 14 residues. In nucleotides, the CDR3 is TGTGCCAGCAGCTTAGACCTTTCACTTGAAAAACTGTTTTTT. Its translation is CASSLDLSLEKLFF. Full variable domain (outside the CDR3, taken from reference TRBV7-9 and TRBJ1-4): DTGVSQNPRHKITKRGQNVTFRCDPISEHNRLYWYRQTLGQGPEFLTYFQNEAQLEKSRLLSDRFSAERPKGSFSTLEIQRTEQGDSAMYLCASSLDLSLEKLFFGSGTQLSVL.

The chain has TRBV10-3 and TRBJ2-7; TRBD1 agrees at 7 bases. J lost 0 bases, V lost 2 bases, and 7 bases had no gene match. The CDR3 has 16 residues. Germline loops: CDR1 ENHRY, CDR2 SYGVKD. CDR3 loop: CAISERVRQGSYEQYF. As DNA, the CDR3 is TGTGCCATCAGTGAGCGGGTTCGACAGGGCTCCTACGAGCAGTACTTC.

The chain recombines TRBV2 with TRBJ1-1; perhaps TRBD1 as D (6 bases). Trimming left V 8 bases short and J 0 bases short, with 13 bases between. The CDR3 sequence is 14 residues long. Germline loops: CDR1 SNHLY, CDR2 FYNNEI. DNA of the CDR3: TGTGCCAGCCAGATACAGGGTTTGAACACTGAAGCTTTCTTT. Its translation: CASQIQGLNTEAFF.

The chain carries TRBV29-1 and TRBJ1-1; 8 bases line up with TRBD1. Germline V gene data show CDR1 as SQVTM and CDR2 as ANQGSEA. V shed 3 bases and J 11 bases; nucleotides not matched to a gene: 8. This CDR3 is 12 amino acids long. The CDR3 DNA reads as TGCAGCGTTGACCCTCAGACAGGGGTGGCTTTCTTT. Its translation is CSVDPQTGVAFF. Combining the CDR3 with reference TRBV29-1 and TRBJ1-1 gives the whole variable domain SAVISQKPSRDICQRGTSLTIQCQVDSQVTMMFWYRQQPGQSLTLIATANQGSEATYESGFVIDKFPISRPNLTFSTLTVSNMSPEDSSIYLCSVDPQTGVAFFGQGTRLTVV.

The genes are TRBV28 and TRBJ1-2; D is uncertain. Germline CDR1 reads MDHEN; CDR2 reads SYDVKM. CDR3 length: 10 amino acids. V was cut by 5 bases and J by 8 bases, with 6 bases left in between. CDR3 region: CASSREGYTF. The CDR3 DNA sequence: TGTGCCAGCAGTCGGGAAGGCTACACCTTC.

Remarks on this clone: The same CDR3 is also encoded by other DNA sequences in this sample. This chain uses TRBV7-2 with TRBJ2-3; D is ambiguous. Germline CDR1 SGHTA, CDR2 FQGNSA. With 4 bases removed from V and 2 bases from J, the gap between germline ends came to 4 bases. This CDR3 is 12 amino acids long. The CDR3 here is CASSSYTDTQYF. The CDR3, as DNA: TGTGCCAGCAGCTCCTACACAGATACGCAGTATTTT.

The chain joins TRBV6-5 to TRBJ2-1; possible D gene TRBD1, 5 bases. The V end was cut by 6 bases, the J end by 4 bases, with 16 bases between. Germline V gene lookup returns CDR1 MNHEY and CDR2 SVGAGI. CDR3 length: 15 amino acids. CDR3 sequence: CASSKQDIGYNEQFF. The CDR3 DNA reads as TGTGCCAGCAGCAAACAGGATATAGGGTACAATGAGCAGTTCTTC.

This clone was seen more than once but under ten times. The CDR3: CAWRRGLAGGTDTQYF. CDR3 in DNA: TGTGCCTGGAGGAGAGGACTAGCGGGGGGGACAGATACGCAGTATTTT. The V gene is TRBV30, the J gene TRBJ2-3; TRBD2 matches at 15 bases. This CDR3 is built from 16 residues. After removal of 3 bases from V and 3 bases from J, the junction contained 4 bases not matched to a gene. Germline values: CDR1 GTSNPN, CDR2 SVGIG (reference sequence).

The chain links TRBV7-9 to TRBJ2-5; TRBD1 might be the D (6 bases). This CDR3 is built from 15 residues. Trimming shortened V by 5 bases and J by 2 bases, and 15 bases separated the two germline ends. The germline CDR1 and CDR2 sequences are SEHNR and FQNEAQ (reference sequence). The CDR3 DNA follows: TGTGCCAGCAGCCGGAGAGTTGGACAGCAAGAGACCCAGTACTTC. Translation gives CASSRRVGQQETQYF.

The chain uses TRBV9 and TRBJ2-3; 9 bases agree with TRBD1. The germline V gene encodes CDR1 SGDLS and CDR2 YYNGEE. The V gene end was trimmed by 1 base and the J gene end by 3 bases; junction bases not matched to a gene: 3. The CDR3 length is 15 residues. In DNA form, the CDR3 reads TGTGCCAGCAGCGTAACCGGGACAGGGACAGATACGCAGTATTTT. Its translation is CASSVTGTGTDTQYF.

The genes are TRBV4-1 and TRBJ2-4; 10 bases are a match to TRBD2. The junction had 8 bases not matched to a gene; V was cut back by 0 bases and J by 3 bases. The germline V gene has CDR1 MGHRA and CDR2 YSYEKL. The CDR3 is made up of 18 amino acids. CDR3 protein: CASSQDSPSGGRKNIQYF. In DNA form, the CDR3 reads TGCGCCAGCAGCCAAGATTCCCCTAGCGGGGGCCGCAAAAACATTCAGTACTTC.

The V call is TRBV16, the J call TRBJ1-2; D gene ambiguous. CDR1 is KGHSY and CDR2 is FQNENV in the germline V gene. The CDR3 loop spans 16 amino acids. The ends were cut back, 3 bases at V and 0 bases at J, with 14 bases in the middle. CDR3 in amino acids: CASSHQSGAANYGYTF. In DNA, the CDR3 is TGTGCCAGCAGCCACCAATCCGGAGCTGCTAACTATGGCTACACCTTC.

The V and J genes are TRBV5-6 and TRBJ1-5, with 10 positions matching TRBD1. Germline assignment: CDR1 SGHDT and CDR2 YYEEEE. There are 15 residues in the CDR3. Trimming took 4 bases from V and 6 from J; bases not matched to a gene: 7. In nucleotides, the CDR3 is TGTGCCAGCAGCGAAAGACAGGGGGCTCTTCAGCCCCAGCATTTT. Translating it yields CASSERQGALQPQHF.

The rearrangement joins TRBV2 to TRBJ1-2; D possibly corresponds to TRBD1 (6 bases). The CDR3 is 15 residues long. Trimming shortened V by 5 bases and J by 8 bases, and 21 bases separated the two germline ends. Germline values: CDR1 SNHLY, CDR2 FYNNEI. The chain's CDR3 is CASSSSSTGFYGYTF. CDR3 nucleotides: TGTGCCAGCAGTTCTTCTAGTACAGGGTTTTACGGCTACACCTTC.

This chain connects TRBV5-6 to TRBJ1-3; D ambiguous. V was trimmed by 2 bases and J by 4 bases, leaving 10 bases between them. Germline V gene data show CDR1 as SGHDT and CDR2 as YYEEEE. CDR3 size: 14 residues. This CDR3 reads CASSFLMEGNTIYF. Written as DNA, the CDR3 is TGTGCCAGCAGCTTCCTCATGGAGGGAAACACCATATATTTT.

Note on this clone: Germline and junction disagree at one end, which may indicate a read error. The genes are TRBV15 and TRBJ1-5; D gene uncertain. CDR1 and CDR2 (germline): LNHNV, YYDKDF (reference sequence). The CDR3 spans 17 residues. The CDR3 region has the DNA TGTGCCACCAGCAGGGTCCTCAGCGGCAGTAGCAATCAGCCCCAACATTTT. Its translation: CATSRVLSGSSNQPQHF.

The chain is built from TRBV7-6 and TRBJ2-6, with no clear D. This CDR3 spans 14 amino acids. From germline, CDR1 is SGHVS and CDR2 FNYEAQ. V was cut by 5 bases and J by 2 bases, with 7 bases left in between. Here the CDR3 reads CASSPEPGANVLTF. The CDR3 nucleotides read TGTGCCAGCAGCCCCGAGCCTGGGGCCAACGTCCTGACTTTC.

V and J are TRBV11-2 and TRBJ1-2; TRBD1 is a possible D gene (5 bases). Germline CDR1 SGHAT, CDR2 FQNNGV. Trimming cost V 5 bases and J 2 bases, with 21 bases left between them. The CDR3 has 17 amino acids. The CDR3, as DNA: TGTGCCAGCAGCGCAGACGCCCCTCCGGGGGGGAACTATGGCTACACCTTC. Translating gives CASSADAPPGGNYGYTF.

CDR3 sequence reads: CASNVMGGLNTEAFF. The DNA of the CDR3 is TGTGCCAGCAACGTCATGGGGGGATTGAACACTGAAGCTTTCTTT. The chain combines TRBV6-6 with TRBJ1-1; TRBD1 might be the D (5 bases). Trimming removed 7 bases from V and 0 bases from J, with 15 bases in between. The CDR3 has 15 amino acids. Germline V gene sequence: CDR1 MNHNY, CDR2 SVGAGI (reference sequence).

The rearrangement links TRBV6-5 to TRBJ2-1; D might be TRBD1 (6 bases). The V gene lost 5 bases and the J gene lost 4 bases, with 12 bases spanning the gap. The germline V gene encodes CDR1 MNHEY and CDR2 SVGAGI. The CDR3 has 14 amino acids. The DNA of the CDR3 is TGTGCCAGCAGTCTACGACAGGCGTACAATGAGCAGTTCTTC. Translated: CASSLRQAYNEQFF.

The chain uses TRBV25-1 and TRBJ1-6, with TRBD1 as a possible D gene (5 bases). Between the trimmed V and J ends, which lost 6 bases and 5 bases, there was a span of 17 bases. Germline lookup yields CDR1 MGHDK and CDR2 SYGVNS. This CDR3 is built from 16 residues. Here the CDR3 DNA reads TGTGCCAGCAGACGAACCGGACACGTAGATAATTCACCCCTCCACTTT. Translation gives CASRRTGHVDNSPLHF. The variable domain in full, with the rest retrieved from reference TRBV25-1 and TRBJ1-6, is EADIYQTPRYLVIGTGKKITLECSQTMGHDKMYWYQQDPGMELHLIHYSYGVNSTEKGDLSSESTVSRIRTEHFPLTLESARPSHTSQYLCASRRTGHVDNSPLHFGNGTRLTVT.

CDR3 loop: CASSSNRGYTF. The DNA for the CDR3 is TGTGCCAGCAGTTCTAACCGCGGCTACACCTTC. V and J are TRBV6-5 and TRBJ1-2; D is uncertain. Per germline, CDR1 MNHEY and CDR2 SVGAGI. V lost 4 bases to trimming and J lost 8 bases, with 8 bases between them. There are 11 residues in the CDR3.

The chain has TRBV4-1 and TRBJ2-3; 8 nucleotides line up with TRBD2. Germline lookup yields CDR1 MGHRA and CDR2 YSYEKL. The CDR3 spans 16 residues. V lost 1 base, J lost 2 bases, and 5 bases stayed unmatched. This chain's CDR3 is CASSQGPGGITDTQYF. The DNA of the CDR3 is TGCGCCAGCAGCCAAGGACCGGGGGGGATCACAGATACGCAGTATTTT.

This clone was detected only once. The rearrangement uses TRBV4-2 and TRBJ1-2, with TRBD1 matching over 9 bases. J was trimmed by 7 bases and V by 2 bases; bases with no gene match: 8. The germline gives CDR1 LGHNA, CDR2 YNFKEQ. This CDR3 comprises 15 residues. CDR3: CASSQKTTGGRGYTF. CDR3 DNA: TGTGCCAGCAGCCAAAAGACAACAGGGGGCCGTGGCTACACCTTC.

This clone was counted between two and nine times. The rearrangement uses TRBV7-2 and TRBJ1-2; 8 bases line up with TRBD1. The CDR3 loop spans 14 amino acids. Trimming took 6 bases from V and 3 from J; bases not matched to a gene: 6. The germline gives CDR1 SGHTA, CDR2 FQGNSA. CDR3 residues: CASRTGTGDYGYTF. The DNA of the CDR3 is TGTGCCAGCAGAACCGGGACAGGAGACTATGGCTACACCTTC.

The V gene is TRBV5-1, the J gene TRBJ1-2; 9 bases fit TRBD1. CDR1 and CDR2 (germline): SGHRS, YFSETQ. J gave up 7 bases and V 0 bases, and 4 bases lay outside the gene matches. The CDR3 sequence is 14 residues long. In DNA form, the CDR3 reads TGCGCCAGCAGCTTGGATACAGGGGGCGTTGGCTACACCTTC. As protein: CASSLDTGGVGYTF.

The chain has TRBV10-3 and TRBJ2-1; maybe TRBD2 (6 bases). The germline V and J ends were trimmed by 4 bases and 4 bases, with 17 bases remaining between them. The CDR3 extends over 16 amino acids. Germline lookup yields CDR1 ENHRY and CDR2 SYGVKD. The CDR3 coding sequence is TGTGCCATCAGTGGCCGGGGGAGCAACCTTTACAATGAGCAGTTCTTC. Its protein product is CAISGRGSNLYNEQFF.

This clone showed up just a few times. V is TRBV7-6 and J is TRBJ2-1; D not certain. Trimming took 5 bases from V and 0 from J, leaving 14 bases between them. The CDR3 is made up of 16 amino acids. Germline V gives CDR1 SGHVS, CDR2 FNYEAQ. CDR3 sequence: CASSAMRGSSYNEQFF. CDR3 DNA sequence: TGTGCCAGCAGCGCCATGAGAGGCAGCTCCTACAATGAGCAGTTCTTC.

DNA of the CDR3: TGTGCCACCTCCGAGGGCCGAAGAAATTCACCCCTCCACTTT. Translated, it gives CATSEGRRNSPLHF. The chain recombines TRBV19 with TRBJ1-6; D is ambiguous. The germline V gene encodes CDR1 LNHDA and CDR2 SQIVND (reference sequence). The V gene lost 10 bases and the J gene lost 7 bases, with 17 bases spanning the gap. This CDR3 spans 14 amino acids. Combining the CDR3 with reference TRBV19 and TRBJ1-6 gives the whole variable domain DGGITQSPKYLFRKEGQNVTLSCEQNLNHDAMYWYRQDPGQGLRLIYYSQIVNDFQKGDIAEGYSVSREKKESFPLTVTSAQKNPTAFYLCATSEGRRNSPLHFGNGTRLTVT.

V usage is TRBV2 and J usage is TRBJ2-7, with a tentative D call TRBD2 (6 bases). Germline V gives CDR1 SNHLY, CDR2 FYNNEI. Trimming cost V 2 bases and J 5 bases, with 16 bases left between them. This CDR3 has 15 residues. The DNA of the CDR3 is TGTGCCAGCAGTGAAAGTCTGGGCAGGGAGGACGAGCAGTACTTC. This codes for CASSESLGREDEQYF.

The rearrangement uses TRBV4-3 and TRBJ2-1, with D possibly being TRBD2 (5 bases). The V and J ends lost 0 bases and 3 bases respectively, with 9 bases between them. CDR3 size: 15 residues. Germline loops: CDR1 LGHNA, CDR2 YSLEER. The CDR3 DNA is TGCGCCAGCAGCCAAGATCGGGGTCGCTACAATGAGCAGTTCTTC. It encodes CASSQDRGRYNEQFF.